This T cell receptor (beta chain) was captured by sequencing in a study of T cells in Graves' hyperthyroidism and ophthalmopathy. Study-wide findings and caveats: Stable hyperthyroidism and ophthalmopathy were separated using 13 V-J signatures.

Researchers amplified the TCR beta CDR3 regions from RNA transcripts. HTBI primers were used for first-round RT-PCR of the TCR CDR3. Via MiXCR, TCRdb re-called the multiplex PCR reads, giving one row per CDR3 protein. The data show some 720,000 distinct CDR3 sequences, roughly 15% seen once. The PBMCs were taken from roughly 10 ml of fresh peripheral blood. Germline V CDR1 and CDR2: SGHDT, YYEEEE. V was pared by 4 bases and J by 4 bases, with 9 bases of the junction left unmatched. CDR3 length: 15 residues. This clonotype was observed a few times. Its antigen is still unknown. The chain combines TRBV5-6 with TRBJ2-7; 9 bases line up with TRBD2. The sequence was obtained from a man in his late teens or twenties with Graves' hyperthyroidism. Sequences were obtained from blood. CDR3 DNA sequence: TGTGCCAGCAGCATTGGACTAGCGACTATTTACGAGCAGTACTTC. Its translation: CASSIGLATIYEQYF.